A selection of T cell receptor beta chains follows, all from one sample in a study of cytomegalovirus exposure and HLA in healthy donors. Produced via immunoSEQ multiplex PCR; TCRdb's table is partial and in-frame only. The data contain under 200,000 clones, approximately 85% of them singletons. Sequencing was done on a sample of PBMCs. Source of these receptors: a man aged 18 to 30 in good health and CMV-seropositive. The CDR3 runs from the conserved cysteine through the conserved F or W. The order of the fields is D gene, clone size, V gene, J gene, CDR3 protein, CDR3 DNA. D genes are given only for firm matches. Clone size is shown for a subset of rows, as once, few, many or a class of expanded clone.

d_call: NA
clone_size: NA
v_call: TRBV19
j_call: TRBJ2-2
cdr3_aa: CASSNLWETGELFF
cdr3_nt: TGTGCCAGTAGTAACCTGTGGGAGACCGGGGAGCTGTTTTTT

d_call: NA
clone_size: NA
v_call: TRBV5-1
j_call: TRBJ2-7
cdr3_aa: CASSLGSGIYEQYF
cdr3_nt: TGCGCCAGCAGCTTAGGATCAGGAATCTACGAGCAGTACTTC

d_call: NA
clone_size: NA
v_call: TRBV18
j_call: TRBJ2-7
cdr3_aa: CASSPHPRSSYEQYF
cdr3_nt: TGTGCCAGCTCACCACATCCGAGGAGCTCCTACGAGCAGTACTTC

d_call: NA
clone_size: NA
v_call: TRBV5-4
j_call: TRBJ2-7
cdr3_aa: CASSLGVRTVSYEQYF
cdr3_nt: TGTGCCAGCAGCTTGGGGGTACGGACAGTCTCCTACGAGCAGTACTTC

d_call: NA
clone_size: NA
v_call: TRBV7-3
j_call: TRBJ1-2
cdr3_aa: CASSLDPRGYGYTF
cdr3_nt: TGTGCCAGCAGCCTAGATCCCCGGGGCTATGGCTACACCTTC

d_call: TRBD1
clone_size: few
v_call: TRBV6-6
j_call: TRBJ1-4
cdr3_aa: CASNTTRFGTGKLFF
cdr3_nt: TGTGCCAGCAACACGACGCGCTTCGGGACAGGAAAACTGTTTTTT

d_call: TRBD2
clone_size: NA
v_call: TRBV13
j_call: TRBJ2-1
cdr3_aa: CASASLAGGRNEQFF
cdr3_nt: TGTGCCAGCGCTTCCCTAGCGGGGGGGCGTAATGAGCAGTTCTTC

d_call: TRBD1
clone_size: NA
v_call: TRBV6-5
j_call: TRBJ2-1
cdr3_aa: CASSYRGQGGGEQFF
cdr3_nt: TGTGCCAGCAGTTACCGGGGACAGGGAGGTGGTGAGCAGTTCTTC

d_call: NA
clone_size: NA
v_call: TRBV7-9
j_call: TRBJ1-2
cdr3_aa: CASSLDSPAYGYTF
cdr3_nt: TGTGCCAGCAGCTTAGACAGCCCGGCCTATGGCTACACCTTC

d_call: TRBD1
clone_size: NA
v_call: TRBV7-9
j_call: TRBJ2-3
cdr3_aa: CASSFVTGATDTQYF
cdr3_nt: TGTGCCAGCAGCTTCGTGACAGGGGCCACAGATACGCAGTATTTT

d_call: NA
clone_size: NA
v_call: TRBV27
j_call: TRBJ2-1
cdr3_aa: CASSARGGGRYNEQFF
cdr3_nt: TGTGCCAGCAGTGCTAGAGGGGGGGGCAGGTACAATGAGCAGTTCTTC

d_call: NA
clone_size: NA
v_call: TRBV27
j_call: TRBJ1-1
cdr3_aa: CASSLRSEDTEAFF
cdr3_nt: TGTGCCAGCAGTCTCCGGTCGGAGGACACTGAAGCTTTCTTT

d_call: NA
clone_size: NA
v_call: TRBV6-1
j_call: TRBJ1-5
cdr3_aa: CASSGYSQPQHF
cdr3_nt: TGTGCCAGCAGTGGTTACAGTCAGCCCCAGCATTTT

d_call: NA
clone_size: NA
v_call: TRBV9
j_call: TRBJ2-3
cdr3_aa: CASTPGHSTDTQYF
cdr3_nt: TGTGCCAGCACCCCGGGACATAGCACAGATACGCAGTATTTT

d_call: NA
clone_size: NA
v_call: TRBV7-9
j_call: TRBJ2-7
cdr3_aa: CASSSLGAYEQYF
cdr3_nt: TGTGCCAGCAGCTCCCTCGGGGCCTACGAGCAGTACTTC

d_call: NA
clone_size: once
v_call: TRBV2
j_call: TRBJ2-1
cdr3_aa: CASSPGLLIGNEQFF
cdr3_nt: TGTGCCAGCAGCCCGGGACTCCTTATAGGTAATGAGCAGTTCTTC

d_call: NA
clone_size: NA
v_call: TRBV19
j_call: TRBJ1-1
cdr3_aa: CASSIVGERNTEAFF
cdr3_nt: TGTGCCAGTAGTATAGTAGGAGAAAGAAACACTGAAGCTTTCTTT

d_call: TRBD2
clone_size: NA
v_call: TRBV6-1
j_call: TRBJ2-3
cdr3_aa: CASRLAGGNTQYF
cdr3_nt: TGTGCCAGCCGACTAGCGGGGGGAAATACGCAGTATTTT

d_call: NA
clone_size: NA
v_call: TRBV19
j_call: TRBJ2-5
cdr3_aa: CAREDPPQETQYF
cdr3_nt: TGTGCCAGGGAGGACCCCCCCCAAGAGACCCAGTACTTC

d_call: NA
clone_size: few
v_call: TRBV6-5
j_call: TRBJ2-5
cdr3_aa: CASSYSSSETQYF
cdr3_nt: TGTGCCAGCAGTTACTCTTCTTCGGAGACCCAGTACTTC

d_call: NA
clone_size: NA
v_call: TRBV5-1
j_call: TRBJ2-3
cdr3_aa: CASSLIARTDTQYF
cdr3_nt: TGCGCCAGCAGCTTAATAGCGAGAACAGATACGCAGTATTTT

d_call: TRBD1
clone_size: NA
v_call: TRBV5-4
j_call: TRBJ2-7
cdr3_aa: CASSLEIRDRIDF
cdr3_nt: TGTGCCAGCAGCTTGGAGATCCGGGACAGGATCGACTTC

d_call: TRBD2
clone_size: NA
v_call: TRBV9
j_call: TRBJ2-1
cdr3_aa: CASSGTSGPNEQFF
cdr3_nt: TGTGCCAGCAGCGGGACTAGCGGACCCAATGAGCAGTTCTTC

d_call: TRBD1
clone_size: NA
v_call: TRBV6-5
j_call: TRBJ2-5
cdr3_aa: CASSYSGTGTQYF
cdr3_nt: TGTGCCAGCAGTTACTCCGGGACAGGGACCCAGTACTTC

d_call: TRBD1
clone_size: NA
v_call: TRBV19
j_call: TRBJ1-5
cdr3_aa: CASSQDRGDMSNQPQHF
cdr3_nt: TGTGCCAGTAGCCAAGACAGGGGTGATATGAGCAATCAGCCCCAGCATTTT

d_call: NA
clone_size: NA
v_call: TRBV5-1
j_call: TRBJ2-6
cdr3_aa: CASSFTTGGSGANVLTF
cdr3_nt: TGCGCCAGCAGCTTCACAACAGGCGGCTCTGGGGCCAACGTCCTGACTTTC

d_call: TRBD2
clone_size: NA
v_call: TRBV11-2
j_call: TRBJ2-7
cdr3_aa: CASDTGTSLSYEQYF
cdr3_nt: TGTGCCAGTGACACCGGGACTAGCCTCTCCTACGAGCAGTACTTC

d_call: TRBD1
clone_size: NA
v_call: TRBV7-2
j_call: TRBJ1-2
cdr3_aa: CASSPQTGLYGYTF
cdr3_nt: TGTGCCAGCAGCCCGCAGACAGGGCTTTATGGCTACACCTTC

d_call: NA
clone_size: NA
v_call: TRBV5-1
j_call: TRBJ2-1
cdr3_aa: CASSLDRASYNEQFF
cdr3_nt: TGCGCCAGCAGCTTGGACAGGGCCTCCTACAATGAGCAGTTCTTC

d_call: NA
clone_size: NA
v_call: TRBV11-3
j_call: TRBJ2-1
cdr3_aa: CASSLGTGQPYNEQFF
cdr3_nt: TGTGCCAGCAGCTTAGGTACCGGACAGCCTTACAATGAGCAGTTCTTC

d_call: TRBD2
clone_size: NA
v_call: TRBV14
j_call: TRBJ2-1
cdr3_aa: CASSRSGGAGNEQFF
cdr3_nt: TGTGCCAGCAGCCGAAGCGGGGGGGCCGGCAATGAGCAGTTCTTC

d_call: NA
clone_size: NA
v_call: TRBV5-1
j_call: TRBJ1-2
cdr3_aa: CASSLQGNSGYTF
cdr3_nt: TGCGCCAGCAGCTTGCAGGGGAATAGTGGCTACACCTTC

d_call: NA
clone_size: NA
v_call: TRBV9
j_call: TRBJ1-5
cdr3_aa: CASSVGQGSQPQHF
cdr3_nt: TGTGCCAGCAGCGTAGGCCAGGGGAGCCAGCCCCAGCATTTT

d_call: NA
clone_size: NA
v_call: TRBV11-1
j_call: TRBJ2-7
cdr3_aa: CASSFREQDPYEQYF
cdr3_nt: TGTGCCAGCAGCTTTAGAGAACAGGACCCCTACGAGCAGTACTTC

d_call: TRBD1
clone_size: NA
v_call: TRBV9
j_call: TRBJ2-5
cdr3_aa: CASSVGGRGPQEAQYF
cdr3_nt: TGTGCCAGCAGCGTAGGCGGCAGGGGGCCACAAGAGGCCCAGTACTTC

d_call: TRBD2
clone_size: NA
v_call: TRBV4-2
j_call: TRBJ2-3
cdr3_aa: CASSPGLAGGPRRTDTQYF
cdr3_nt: TGTGCCAGCAGCCCGGGACTAGCGGGGGGCCCGAGGCGCACAGATACGCAGTATTTT

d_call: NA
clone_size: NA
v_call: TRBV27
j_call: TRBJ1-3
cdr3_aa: CASSHSSGNTIYF
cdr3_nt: TGTGCCAGCTCCCATAGCTCTGGAAACACCATATATTTT

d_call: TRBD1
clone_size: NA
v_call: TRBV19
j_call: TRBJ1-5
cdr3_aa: CASSLDRGFQPQHF
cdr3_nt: TGTGCCAGTAGTTTGGACAGGGGGTTTCAGCCCCAGCATTTT

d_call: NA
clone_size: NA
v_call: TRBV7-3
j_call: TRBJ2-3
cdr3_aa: CASSPRGSSTDTQYF
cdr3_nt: TGTGCCAGCAGTCCCCGGGGGTCCAGCACAGATACGCAGTATTTT

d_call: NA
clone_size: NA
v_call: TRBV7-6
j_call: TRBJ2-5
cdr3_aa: CASSLTMYQETQYF
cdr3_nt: TGTGCCAGCAGCCTGACTATGTACCAAGAGACCCAGTACTTC

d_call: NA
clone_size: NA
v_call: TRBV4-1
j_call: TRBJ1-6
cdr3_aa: CASSQDPGGSSYNSPLHF
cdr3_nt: TGCGCCAGCAGCCAAGATCCGGGGGGAAGCTCCTATAATTCACCCCTCCACTTT

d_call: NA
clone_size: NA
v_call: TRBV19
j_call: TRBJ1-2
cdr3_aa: CASSIIQAYGYTF
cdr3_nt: TGTGCCAGTAGTATTATCCAGGCGTATGGCTACACCTTC

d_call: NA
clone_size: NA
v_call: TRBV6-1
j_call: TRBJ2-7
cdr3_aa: CASSVIRGYEQYF
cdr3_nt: TGTGCCAGCAGTGTCATTAGGGGCTACGAGCAGTACTTC

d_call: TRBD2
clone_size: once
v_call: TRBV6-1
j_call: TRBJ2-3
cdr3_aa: CASSESRLAGGLDTQYF
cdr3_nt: TGTGCCAGCAGTGAGAGTCGACTAGCGGGGGGGCTAGATACGCAGTATTTT

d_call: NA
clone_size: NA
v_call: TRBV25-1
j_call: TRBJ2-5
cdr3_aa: CASSELQGRETQYF
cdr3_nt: TGTGCCAGCAGTGAGTTGCAGGGCCGGGAGACCCAGTACTTC

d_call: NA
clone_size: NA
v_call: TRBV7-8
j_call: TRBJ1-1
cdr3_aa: CASSARQMNTEAFF
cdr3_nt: TGTGCCAGCAGCGCCCGACAGATGAACACTGAAGCTTTCTTT

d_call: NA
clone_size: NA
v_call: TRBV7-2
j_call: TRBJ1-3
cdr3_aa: CASTPDRYSGNTIYF
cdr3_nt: TGTGCCAGCACCCCAGACAGATACTCTGGAAACACCATATATTTT

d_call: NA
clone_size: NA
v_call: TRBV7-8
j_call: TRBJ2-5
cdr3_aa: CASSAHRTSQETQYF
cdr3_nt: TGTGCCAGCAGCGCCCACAGGACATCCCAAGAGACCCAGTACTTC

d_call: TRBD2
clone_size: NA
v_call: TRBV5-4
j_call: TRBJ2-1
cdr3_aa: CASSNPGLAGGIEQFF
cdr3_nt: TGTGCCAGCAGCAACCCGGGACTAGCGGGGGGAATAGAGCAGTTCTTC

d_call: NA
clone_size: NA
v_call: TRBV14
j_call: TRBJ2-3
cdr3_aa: CASSQGARGDTQYF
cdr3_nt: TGTGCCAGCAGCCAAGGGGCAAGGGGAGATACGCAGTATTTT

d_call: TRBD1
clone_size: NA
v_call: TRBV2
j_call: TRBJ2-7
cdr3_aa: CASSADRAYSYEQYF
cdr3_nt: TGTGCCAGCAGTGCGGACAGGGCCTACTCCTACGAGCAGTACTTC

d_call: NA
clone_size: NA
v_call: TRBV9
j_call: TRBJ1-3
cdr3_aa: CASSPQEIGNTIYF
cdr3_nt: TGTGCCAGCAGCCCCCAGGAAATCGGAAACACCATATATTTT

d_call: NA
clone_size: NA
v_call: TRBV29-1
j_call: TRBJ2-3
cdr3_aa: CSVARGADTQYF
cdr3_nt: TGCAGCGTTGCGCGGGGCGCAGATACGCAGTATTTT

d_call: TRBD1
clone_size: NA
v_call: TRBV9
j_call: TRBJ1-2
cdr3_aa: CASRDRFGYTF
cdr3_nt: TGTGCCAGCCGGGACAGGTTTGGCTACACCTTC

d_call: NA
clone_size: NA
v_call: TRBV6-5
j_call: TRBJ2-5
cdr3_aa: CASGEARQETQYF
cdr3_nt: TGTGCCAGCGGGGAGGCCAGGCAAGAGACCCAGTACTTC

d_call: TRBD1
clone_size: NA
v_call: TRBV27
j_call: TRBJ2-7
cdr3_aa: CASSLRFFTPGQGLQLPLDEQYF
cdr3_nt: TGTGCCAGCAGTTTACGATTTTTCACACCGGGACAGGGACTTCAGCTGCCCCTTGACGAGCAGTACTTC